One and the same sample provided the 10 T cell receptor beta chains below, sequenced in a study of cytomegalovirus exposure and HLA in healthy donors. The PCR used 60 Vbeta and 13 Jbeta primers. Sequenced by immunoSEQ multiplex PCR; TCRdb stores in-frame clones only, minus some. The table lists around 34,000 clones. Sequencing was performed on PBMCs. These receptors were taken from a woman between 35 and 50 years old in good health and CMV-seropositive.

The rearrangement links TRBV6-6 to TRBJ1-2; 7 nucleotides align to TRBD1. This CDR3 comprises 13 residues. Germline CDR1 and CDR2: MNHNY and SVGAGI (reference sequence). The trim removed 4 bases at V and 2 bases at J, leaving 1 base unmatched. The CDR3 DNA is TGTGCCAGCAGTTCGGACAGGAACTATGGCTACACCTTC. Its translation is CASSSDRNYGYTF.

This chain joins TRBV5-1 and TRBJ2-3, with 12 bases aligning to TRBD2. The length of the CDR3 is 17 residues. The germline V gene has CDR1 SGHRS and CDR2 YFSETQ. With 2 bases clipped from V and 4 bases from J, the junction kept 8 bases outside the gene matches. The chain's CDR3 is CASSFSLAGGGADTQYF. The DNA of the CDR3 is TGCGCCAGCAGCTTTTCACTAGCGGGAGGTGGCGCAGATACGCAGTATTTT.

This chain connects TRBV5-1 to TRBJ2-1; 14 nucleotides line up with TRBD2. The CDR3 is made up of 16 amino acids. V lost 4 bases to trimming and J lost 8 bases; unmatched junction nucleotides: 8. Per germline, CDR1 SGHRS and CDR2 YFSETQ. CDR3 loop: CASSHRTSGGSDEQFF. The CDR3 coding sequence is TGCGCCAGCAGCCACCGGACTAGCGGGGGGTCGGATGAGCAGTTCTTC.

A note on this clone: One end of the junction does not line up with germline, which may come from a read error. The rearrangement links TRBV19 to TRBJ2-1; D is perhaps TRBD2 (5 bases). This CDR3 region has 16 residues. Germline CDR1 LNHDA, CDR2 SQIVND (reference sequence). DNA of the CDR3: TGTGCCGGTAGTTCATCCCGGGATCTGGGAGTCGATGAGCAGTTCTTC. It is translated as CAGSSSRDLGVDEQFF.

The chain has TRBV4-1 and TRBJ2-1, with 7 nucleotides matching TRBD2. Germline V gene lookup returns CDR1 MGHRA and CDR2 YSYEKL. This CDR3 has 16 residues. V shed 3 bases and J 5 bases; nucleotides not matched to a gene: 10. The CDR3 protein is CASSHETLAENNEQFF. The CDR3 DNA is TGCGCCAGCAGCCATGAAACCCTAGCGGAGAACAATGAGCAGTTCTTC.

V is TRBV6-1 and J is TRBJ2-3; TRBD2 matches 9 bases. The junction had 10 bases not matched to a gene; V was cut back by 8 bases and J by 4 bases. Looked up from germline, CDR1 is MNHNS and CDR2 is SASEGT. The CDR3 consists of 15 residues. CDR3 amino acids: CASGNSAGGPDTQYF. CDR3 nucleotide sequence: TGTGCCAGCGGAAATTCAGCGGGGGGCCCAGATACGCAGTATTTT.

The chain carries TRBV9 and TRBJ1-2; TRBD1 matches at 7 bases. Germline V gene data show CDR1 as SGDLS and CDR2 as YYNGEE. The CDR3 covers 14 residues. J gave up 4 bases and V 4 bases, and 7 bases lay outside the gene matches. CDR3 sequence reads: CASSPQGGGYGYTF. The CDR3 DNA reads as TGTGCCAGCAGCCCCCAGGGGGGTGGCTATGGCTACACCTTC.

CDR3 in DNA: TGTGCCAGCACGTGGGACAGGGGAAACGAGCAGTACTTC. Residues: CASTWDRGNEQYF. The chain has TRBV6-1 and TRBJ2-7; 10 bases are shared with TRBD1. This CDR3 comprises 13 residues. J lost 5 bases, V lost 7 bases, and 5 bases had no gene match. Germline CDR1 and CDR2: MNHNS and SASEGT.

The chain employs TRBV12-5 and TRBJ2-1; D not resolved. Germline lookup yields CDR1 LGHNT and CDR2 FRNRAP. The CDR3 runs 13 residues. V was cut by 6 bases and J by 2 bases, with 8 bases left in between. DNA for the CDR3: TGTGCTAGTGGCCCCGACACCTACAATGAGCAGTTCTTC. This sequence encodes CASGPDTYNEQFF. The whole variable domain, remainder taken from reference TRBV12-5 and TRBJ2-1, is DARVTQTPRHKVTEMGQEVTMRCQPILGHNTVFWYRQTMMQGLELLAYFRNRAPLDDSGMPKDRFSAEMPDATLATLKIQPSEPRDSAVYFCASGPDTYNEQFFGPGTRLTVL.

The chain has TRBV30 and TRBJ2-2; 11 bases agree with TRBD2. The CDR3 is 13 amino acids. Germline CDR1 is GTSNPN and CDR2 is SVGIG (reference sequence). The CDR3 sequence is CASGRAGTGELFF. The CDR3 nucleotides read TGTGCTAGCGGGAGGGCGGGCACCGGGGAGCTGTTTTTT.